The clone carrying this T cell receptor beta chain was counted a single time. Its target is not known. This sample is drawn from a study of cytomegalovirus exposure and HLA in healthy donors. The wider study: The 95 million to 120 million unique TCR beta sequences, from roughly 180 million T cells, were found by an earlier analysis. Study-wide points: Specificity for CMV antigens was confirmed in vitro for a few of the CMV-associated chains. Later, an analysis showed that TCR beta chains associated with HLA were more clonally expanded than others that were equally common. Highly shared sequence variants in one cluster were likely a sequencing artifact.

With 60 Vbeta and 13 Jbeta primers, the PCR was carried out. Here immunoSEQ multiplex PCR was the method, and the copy in TCRdb shows in-frame clones only, minus some. The sample consists of approximately 93,000 clones, more than 75% of them appearing once. CDR3 size: 18 residues. CDR1 is MGHRA, CDR2 YSYEKL, per germline. V trimming: 1 base; J trimming: 4 bases; junction bases outside the gene matches: 11. This receptor was taken from a woman in her thirties or forties in good health and CMV-seronegative. The chain combines TRBV4-1 with TRBJ1-2; TRBD1 matches at 11 bases. Material: PBMCs. CDR3 protein: CASSQAGQGADLGYGYTF. DNA for the CDR3: TGCGCCAGCAGCCAAGCAGGACAGGGGGCAGATCTGGGCTATGGCTACACCTTC.